Below, 32 T cell receptor beta chains from the same sample are listed, as sequenced in a study of regulatory T cells in long-lasting Graves disease. With iRepertoire HTBI primers and Arm-PCR of CDR3 regions, TCR beta libraries were built. Using its own MiXCR run on the multiplex PCR reads, TCRdb lists one record per CDR3 protein. Of 530,000 or so distinct CDR3 sequences in the sample, roughly 16% were seen once. Time point given: newly diagnosed GD, antithyroid drugs for less than 3 months. RNA isolated from PBMCs was used to make the TCR library. These same records also appear under a second study, on T cells in Graves' hyperthyroidism and ophthalmopathy.

The sample consisted of peripheral blood mononuclear cells (PBMCs), taken at new diagnosis, from a patient treated with antithyroid drugs. The source of these receptors is a man in his late teens or twenties with Graves disease.

This clonotype was detected ten times or more. The chain links TRBV11-3 to TRBJ2-5; D is perhaps TRBD1 (6 bases). Per germline, CDR1 SGHNT and CDR2 YENEEA. V was trimmed by 5 bases and J by 1 base, leaving 8 bases between them. The CDR3 runs to 13 residues. The CDR3 loop is CASSADSQETQYF. The DNA of the CDR3 is TGTGCCAGCAGCGCGGACAGCCAAGAGACCCAGTACTTC.

This clonotype was observed many times. The chain is built from TRBV6-1 and TRBJ2-6; 9 nucleotides agree with TRBD1. Trimming took 6 bases from V and 0 from J; bases not matched to a gene: 15. Germline CDR1 is MNHNS and CDR2 is SASEGT. The CDR3 length is 20 residues. For the CDR3, the DNA is TGTGCCAGCAGCACACTCGACGGGGACAGGGATTTCTCTGGGGCCAACGTCCTGACTTTC. It is translated as CASSTLDGDRDFSGANVLTF.

The rearrangement uses TRBV6-1 and TRBJ2-1, with 9 bases matching TRBD1. Trimming removed 4 bases from V and 6 bases from J; junction bases left unmatched: 4. The CDR3 has 14 residues. Germline CDR1 MNHNS, CDR2 SASEGT. The CDR3, as DNA: TGTGCCAGCAGTGTAAAGGACAGGGGCAATGAGCAGTTCTTC. It encodes CASSVKDRGNEQFF.

This clonotype was counted at least ten times. This chain joins TRBV20-1 and TRBJ2-5; 7 positions match TRBD2. The CDR3 length is 16 residues. Per germline, CDR1 DFQATT and CDR2 SNEGSKA (reference sequence). The V segment lost 4 bases and the J segment 0 bases; nucleotides outside the gene matches: 11. The CDR3 sequence: CSANPLRLADQETQYF. DNA for the CDR3: TGCAGTGCTAACCCCCTTCGGCTAGCGGACCAAGAGACCCAGTACTTC.

The gene calls are TRBV5-1 and TRBJ1-2; possibly TRBD1 for D (5 bases). CDR1 is SGHRS and CDR2 is YFSETQ in the germline V gene. CDR3 length: 16 residues. The germline V and J ends were trimmed by 0 bases and 4 bases, with 16 bases remaining between them. The CDR3 is CASSLAGGTEVYGYTF. The CDR3 region has the DNA TGCGCCAGCAGCTTGGCCGGCGGGACGGAGGTCTATGGCTACACCTTC. The variable domain in full, completed from reference TRBV5-1 and TRBJ1-2, reads KAGVTQTPRYLIKTRGQQVTLSCSPISGHRSVSWYQQTPGQGLQFLFEYFSETQRNKGNFPGRFSGRQFSNSRSEMNVSTLELGDSALYLCASSLAGGTEVYGYTFGSGTRLTVV.

The rearrangement links TRBV7-9 to TRBJ1-2, with a weak D call TRBD1 (6 bases). The CDR3 runs to 14 residues. CDR1 and CDR2 from the germline V gene are SEHNR and FQNEAQ (reference sequence). V shed 7 bases and J shed 6 bases, with 18 bases lying between them. The CDR3 coding sequence is TGTGCCAGCAAGAAAGTGCAGGGGAATCATGGCTACACCTTC. Residues: CASKKVQGNHGYTF.

This clonotype occurred a few times. The rearrangement joins TRBV6-1 to TRBJ2-1, with D perhaps matching TRBD2 (6 bases). Germline CDR1 MNHNS, CDR2 SASEGT. V shed 9 bases and J shed 0 bases, with 15 bases lying between them. The CDR3 runs to 15 residues. The CDR3 coding sequence is TGTGCCAGAATTGGAGGGCCCCCCTCCTACAATGAGCAGTTCTTC. It translates to CARIGGPPSYNEQFF.

This clonotype showed up just a few times. A much bigger clone sits one base away, suggesting this may be a read error. The chain is built from TRBV7-3 and TRBJ2-7; TRBD2 agrees at 9 bases. CDR3 length: 14 residues. The germline V gene has CDR1 SGHTA and CDR2 FQGTGA. J lost 3 bases, V lost 5 bases, and 5 bases had no gene match. CDR3 in DNA: TGTGCCAGCAGCATTAGCGGGAGAGACTACGAGCAGTACTTC. This translates into CASSISGRDYEQYF. Full variable domain (rest looked up from reference TRBV7-3 and TRBJ2-7): GAGVSQTPSNKVTEKGKYVELRCDPISGHTALYWYRQSLGQGPEFLIYFQGTGAADDSGLPNDRFFAVRPEGSVSTLKIQRTERGDSAVYLCASSISGRDYEQYFGPGTRLTVT.

This chain joins TRBV20-1 and TRBJ1-4, with 9 bases matching TRBD1. Per the germline V gene, CDR1 is DFQATT and CDR2 is SNEGSKA (reference sequence). V dropped 4 bases and J dropped 6; count of bases not matched to a gene: 6. This CDR3 has 14 residues. The CDR3 DNA is TGCAGTGCTACCCTAGGGACAGGGTATGAAAAACTGTTTTTT. It yields the protein CSATLGTGYEKLFF.

This clonotype was detected only a few times. A read error may account for a junction end that differs from germline. The chain combines TRBV11-2 with TRBJ2-5, with D possibly being TRBD1 (6 bases). The V gene's germline CDR1 is SGHAT and CDR2 FQNNGV. The CDR3 length is 14 residues. CDR3 residues: CASSLWTVQGTQYF. The CDR3 bases are TGTGCCAGCAGCCTGTGGACAGTCCAAGGGACCCAGTACTTC.

This clonotype has a handful of counts. The V and J genes are TRBV6-1 and TRBJ1-2, with D perhaps TRBD1 (5 bases). The germline V and J ends were trimmed by 6 bases and 4 bases, with 15 bases remaining between them. The CDR3 runs to 14 residues. Germline assignment: CDR1 MNHNS and CDR2 SASEGT. Written as DNA, the CDR3 is TGTGCCAGCAGCTCGGGGCCGGGACCCTATGGCTACACCTTC. This encodes CASSSGPGPYGYTF.

The rearrangement links TRBV9 to TRBJ2-3; TRBD2 agrees at 9 bases. V was clipped by 3 bases and J by 1 base; unmatched bases: 6. The germline gives CDR1 SGDLS, CDR2 YYNGEE. CDR3 size: 16 residues. CDR3 sequence (DNA): TGTGCCAGCAGCGAATTTCGGACTAGCGGCACAGATACGCAGTATTTT. It encodes CASSEFRTSGTDTQYF.

The chain employs TRBV9 and TRBJ2-1; 7 positions match TRBD2. J gave up 5 bases and V 2 bases, and 7 bases lay outside the gene matches. CDR1 is SGDLS, CDR2 YYNGEE, per germline. The CDR3 covers 15 residues. The CDR3, as DNA: TGTGCCAGCAGCGTCGGACCAGGGAGGGACAATGAGCAGTTCTTC. The encoded protein is CASSVGPGRDNEQFF.

This clonotype was seen a few times. The chain has TRBV30 and TRBJ2-7; 8 positions agree with TRBD2. Trimming took 4 bases from V and 0 from J; bases not matched to a gene: 11. Per the germline V gene, CDR1 is GTSNPN and CDR2 is SVGIG (reference sequence). CDR3 length equals 16 residues. In DNA, the CDR3 is TGTGCCTGGACCAAAGAGGCGGGAGGAGTCTCCTACGAGCAGTACTTC. Amino acids: CAWTKEAGGVSYEQYF.

The V gene is TRBV6-2 or TRBV6-3, the J gene TRBJ1-1; tentatively, D is TRBD1 (5 bases). Trimming took off 6 bases at V and 0 bases at J, with 5 bases between the two ends. Germline V gene sequence: CDR1 MNHEY, CDR2 SVGEGT. The CDR3 is made up of 12 amino acids. The CDR3 nucleotides are TGTGCCAGCAGGGACATGAACACTGAAGCTTTCTTT. Its protein product is CASRDMNTEAFF.

The CDR3 DNA follows: TGCGCCAGCAGCCAAGATGAACGGGAGGCCTACAATGAGCAGTTCTTC. Its translation is CASSQDEREAYNEQFF. This rearrangement joins TRBV4-1 to TRBJ2-1, with 7 positions matching TRBD2. Germline lookup yields CDR1 MGHRA and CDR2 YSYEKL. This CDR3 contains 16 residues. V was clipped by 0 bases and J by 2 bases; unmatched bases: 4.

The V gene is TRBV6-2 or TRBV6-3, the J gene TRBJ1-5; D is unclear. The CDR3 is 14 amino acids. The V and J ends lost 4 bases and 1 base respectively, with 8 bases between them. Germline V lookup: CDR1 MNHEY, CDR2 SVGEGT. CDR3 sequence: CASSSFGSNQPQHF. The CDR3 DNA reads TGTGCCAGCAGTTCGTTCGGGAGCAATCAGCCCCAGCATTTT.

This clonotype occurred many times. The chain couples TRBV20-1 to TRBJ2-7; D possibly corresponds to TRBD1 (5 bases). The ends were cut back, 3 bases at V and 6 bases at J, with 18 bases in the middle. Germline V gives CDR1 DFQATT, CDR2 SNEGSKA (reference sequence). The CDR3 runs to 14 residues. CDR3 sequence: CSASVPPGRGEQYF. Written as DNA, the CDR3 is TGCAGTGCTAGCGTACCTCCAGGGCGAGGCGAGCAGTACTTC.

This clonotype was counted ten times or more. This sequence joins TRBV29-1 and TRBJ1-1; D gene unclear. V dropped 5 bases and J dropped 2 bases, with 9 bases sitting between them. The germline gives CDR1 SQVTM, CDR2 ANQGSEA. The CDR3 runs 12 residues. This CDR3 reads CSVLYRNTEAFF. For the CDR3, the DNA is TGCAGCGTTCTATACAGAAACACTGAAGCTTTCTTT. The entire variable domain, with the rest obtained from reference TRBV29-1 and TRBJ1-1, is as follows: SAVISQKPSRDICQRGTSLTIQCQVDSQVTMMFWYRQQPGQSLTLIATANQGSEATYESGFVIDKFPISRPNLTFSTLTVSNMSPEDSSIYLCSVLYRNTEAFFGQGTRLTVV.

V usage is TRBV27 and J usage is TRBJ2-5, with a weak D call TRBD1 (5 bases). The ends were cut back, 6 bases at V and 1 base at J, with 12 bases in the middle. The V gene's germline CDR1 is MNHEY and CDR2 SMNVEV (reference sequence). The CDR3 sequence is 14 residues long. The CDR3 DNA follows: TGTGCCAGCAGGGACACAGGTCGCCAAGAGACCCAGTACTTC. It translates to CASRDTGRQETQYF.

This clonotype has only a few counts. CDR3 protein: CASRSTGGAGYTF. CDR3 nucleotide sequence: TGTGCCAGCAGATCTACAGGGGGCGCAGGCTACACCTTC. The chain employs TRBV27 and TRBJ1-2, with 9 bases that match TRBD1. The junction had 7 bases not matched to a gene; V was cut back by 6 bases and J by 8 bases. CDR3 size: 13 residues. In germline, CDR1 is MNHEY, CDR2 SMNVEV (reference sequence).

This clonotype has a count of ten or more. This chain joins TRBV28 and TRBJ2-7; 10 positions match TRBD2. The CDR3 spans 15 residues. V gave up 0 bases and J gave up 6 bases; unmatched junction bases: 5. CDR1 MDHEN and CDR2 SYDVKM come from the germline V gene. The CDR3 DNA follows: TGTGCCAGCAGTTTATGGGGCCAGCGGGAGGGCGAGCAGTACTTC. Its translation: CASSLWGQREGEQYF.

Regarding this clonotype: One end of the junction varies from germline; a read error may be responsible. This chain joins TRBV5-5 and TRBJ1-3, with TRBD1 matching 12 bases. The CDR3 consists of 18 residues. The V gene's germline CDR1 is SGHKS and CDR2 YYEKEE (reference sequence). DNA for the CDR3: TGCGCCAGCAGCTCGCCAGGGACAGGGGGCGCAGATGGAAACACCATATATTTT. This encodes CASSSPGTGGADGNTIYF.

This clonotype was observed at least ten times. The V and J genes are TRBV20-1 and TRBJ2-1, with 7 bases aligning to TRBD2. The CDR3 covers 15 residues. The J segment lost 4 bases and the V segment lost 0 bases, leaving 6 bases of the junction unmatched. Germline assignment: CDR1 DFQATT and CDR2 SNEGSKA (reference sequence). CDR3 loop: CSARDSGLDYNEQFF. CDR3 sequence (DNA): TGCAGTGCTAGAGATTCAGGACTAGATTACAATGAGCAGTTCTTC.

This clonotype has only a few counts. This rearrangement joins TRBV4-1 to TRBJ2-3; 7 nucleotides align to TRBD1. From germline, CDR1 is MGHRA and CDR2 YSYEKL. Losses at the gene ends were 1 base for V and 2 bases for J; bases not matched to a gene: 9. This CDR3 region has 17 residues. The CDR3 DNA follows: TGCGCCAGCAGCCAAGGTCATGGACAGGATTCCACAGATACGCAGTATTTT. Translated, it gives CASSQGHGQDSTDTQYF.

This clonotype was seen a few times. J is TRBJ2-2 and V is TRBV11-2; tentative D call: TRBD1 (6 bases). The CDR3 runs 14 residues. The V end lost 5 bases, the J end lost 6 bases, and 13 bases lay between the germline ends. CDR1 is SGHAT and CDR2 is FQNNGV in the germline V gene. This CDR3 is CASSPPEGAGELFF. CDR3 bases: TGTGCCAGCAGCCCCCCCGAGGGGGCCGGGGAGCTGTTTTTT.

This clonotype was counted many times. The rearrangement links TRBV19 to TRBJ2-4; 12 nucleotides line up with TRBD1. This CDR3 has 13 residues. Looked up from germline, CDR1 is LNHDA and CDR2 is SQIVND (reference sequence). J lost 9 bases, V lost 8 bases, and 5 bases had no gene match. In DNA, the CDR3 is TGTGCCAGTCGCGGGACAGGGGGCAGCATTCAGTACTTC. Translated: CASRGTGGSIQYF.

This clonotype has ten or more counts. The genes are TRBV12-3 or TRBV12-4 and TRBJ2-3, with D perhaps matching TRBD1 (6 bases). Trimming removed 10 bases at V and 4 bases at J, with 15 bases between. This CDR3 contains 13 residues. The CDR3 DNA sequence: TGTGCCACCTCGACAGGCGCCTCAGATACGCAGTATTTT. Its translation is CATSTGASDTQYF.

This clonotype was counted only a few times. CDR3 residues: CASSPGRERNTDTQYF. The DNA for the CDR3 is TGTGCCAGCAGTCCGGGACGGGAACGAAACACAGATACGCAGTATTTT. This chain joins TRBV6-1 and TRBJ2-3; D possibly matches TRBD1 or TRBD2 (5 bases each). V was trimmed by 5 bases and J by 2 bases, leaving 17 bases between them. The CDR3 has 16 amino acids. CDR1 is MNHNS and CDR2 is SASEGT in the germline V gene.

This clonotype was seen more than once but under ten times. The genes are TRBV7-6 and TRBJ2-1, with TRBD1 matching over 10 bases. Germline-derived CDR1 and CDR2 are SGHVS and FNYEAQ. The ends lost 1 base at V and 8 bases at J; junction bases unmatched: 5. The CDR3 is made up of 15 amino acids. CDR3 DNA sequence: TGTGCCAGCAGCTTAGGGACAGGGGGTCTTGATGAGCAGTTCTTC. Amino acids: CASSLGTGGLDEQFF.

In this sample, this clonotype turned up many times. The V and J genes are TRBV5-1 and TRBJ2-3, with 8 nucleotides matching TRBD2. Germline CDR1 and CDR2: SGHRS and YFSETQ. The CDR3 contains 17 residues. Trimming removed 2 bases from V and 3 bases from J; junction bases left unmatched: 11. CDR3 nucleotides: TGCGCCAGCAGCTTCCCCAACGGGACTAGGGCGACAGATACGCAGTATTTT. Translated, it gives CASSFPNGTRATDTQYF.

There are many counts of this clonotype. V and J are TRBV2 and TRBJ2-5; 10 bases map to TRBD2. From germline, CDR1 is SNHLY and CDR2 FYNNEI. The CDR3 extends over 15 amino acids. With V trimmed by 6 bases and J by 4 bases, 8 bases remained unmatched. CDR3 protein: CASSPGLAAGETQYF. In nucleotides, the CDR3 is TGTGCCAGCAGCCCCGGACTAGCGGCCGGAGAGACCCAGTACTTC.